Listed below are T cell receptor beta chains from one sample, sequenced in a study of identical twins. TCRdb passed the 5' RACE reads through MiXCR, listing each CDR3 protein once. The profile shows some 1,600,000 distinct CDR3 sequences, less than 40% of them singletons. Sequences were obtained from cord blood. The source is a newborn girl in good health. The CDR3 runs from the conserved cysteine through the conserved F or W. D genes are given only for firm matches. Some rows have no size entry. The others give once, few or many, or a class for an expanded clone.

v_call: TRBV7-2
d_call: TRBD2
j_call: TRBJ2-1
clone_size: .
cdr3_aa: CASSSSGSHYNEQFF
cdr3_nt: TGTGCCAGCAGTTCTAGCGGGAGCCACTACAATGAGCAGTTCTTC

v_call: TRBV7-9
d_call: TRBD2
j_call: TRBJ2-7
clone_size: .
cdr3_aa: CASSGRLAAYEQYF
cdr3_nt: TGTGCCAGCAGCGGAAGACTAGCGGCCTACGAGCAGTACTTC

v_call: TRBV20-1
d_call: TRBD2
j_call: TRBJ2-7
clone_size: few
cdr3_aa: CSAGDSGRRYEQYF
cdr3_nt: TGCAGTGCTGGAGATAGCGGGAGAAGGTACGAGCAGTACTTC

v_call: TRBV18
d_call: .
j_call: TRBJ2-3
clone_size: .
cdr3_aa: CASSPPTGRSTDTQYF
cdr3_nt: TGTGCCAGCTCACCACCGACGGGACGGAGCACAGATACGCAGTATTTT

v_call: TRBV20-1
d_call: .
j_call: TRBJ2-3
clone_size: few
cdr3_aa: CSARDFPREYF
cdr3_nt: TGCAGTGCCAGGGACTTCCCGCGGGAGTATTTT

v_call: TRBV2
d_call: .
j_call: TRBJ2-3
clone_size: few
cdr3_aa: CAGAGDRVTDTQYF
cdr3_nt: TGTGCCGGAGCCGGCGATAGGGTCACAGATACGCAGTATTTT

v_call: TRBV28
d_call: .
j_call: TRBJ1-4
clone_size: .
cdr3_aa: CASRGDATNEKLFF
cdr3_nt: TGTGCCAGCAGGGGAGATGCAACTAATGAAAAACTGTTTTTT

v_call: TRBV7-2
d_call: .
j_call: TRBJ1-1
clone_size: .
cdr3_aa: CASSPPGVRGKAFF
cdr3_nt: TGTGCCAGCAGCCCTCCAGGAGTCCGGGGTAAAGCTTTCTTT

v_call: TRBV20-1
d_call: .
j_call: TRBJ1-1
clone_size: many
cdr3_aa: CSATGDTEAFF
cdr3_nt: TGCAGTGCTACAGGGGACACTGAAGCTTTCTTT

v_call: TRBV20-1
d_call: .
j_call: TRBJ2-3
clone_size: .
cdr3_aa: CSAIIPTPWTPDGDTQYF
cdr3_nt: TGCAGTGCTATCATTCCAACGCCTTGGACACCTGATGGAGATACGCAGTATTTT

v_call: TRBV6-2/TRBV6-3
d_call: .
j_call: TRBJ1-2
clone_size: few
cdr3_aa: CASSYSYAMGGYTF
cdr3_nt: TGTGCCAGCAGTTACTCGTACGCGATGGGAGGCTACACCTTC